Each of the 18 T cell receptor beta chains below was sequenced from the same sample in a study of T cells in localized non-small cell lung cancer. The repertoire was sequenced with immunoSEQ multiplex PCR; TCRdb's copy has only in-frame clones and lacks some. This table holds 30,000 to 35,000 clones, around 93% found once. The sample was peripheral blood mononuclear cells, taken before any cancer treatment. The receptors shown here come from a female donor aged 60 or older with stage II lung adenocarcinoma.

This clone appeared a few times. The chain has TRBV5-4 and TRBJ1-4, with 8 bases identical to TRBD1. The CDR3 sequence is 16 residues long. Per the germline V gene, CDR1 is SGHNT and CDR2 is YYREEE (reference sequence). V lost 3 bases, J lost 6 bases, and 10 bases stayed unmatched. The chain's CDR3 is CASSSARGQGDEKLFF. The CDR3 DNA reads TGTGCCAGCAGCTCGGCCAGGGGGCAAGGCGATGAAAAACTGTTTTTT.

This clone was recorded only once. The V and J genes are TRBV18 and TRBJ2-3; TRBD1 agrees at 7 bases. V lost 5 bases and J lost 11; bases outside the gene matches: 16. Germline CDR1 and CDR2: KGHSH and LQKENI. The CDR3 length is 15 residues. As DNA, the CDR3 is TGTGCCAGCTCAGAATACGGACAGGCGGCCAACAGGCAGTATTTT. It specifies CASSEYGQAANRQYF.

DNA for the CDR3: TGTGCCAGCAGTGATAACATCCCATCGTTCTATGGCTACACCTTC. It encodes CASSDNIPSFYGYTF. V and J are TRBV2 and TRBJ1-2; no definite D call. The V end lost 3 bases, the J end lost 4 bases, and 15 bases lay between the germline ends. This CDR3 has 15 amino acids. Germline V CDR1 and CDR2: SNHLY, FYNNEI.

The V and J genes are TRBV30 and TRBJ2-4; the D is unclear. Germline lookup yields CDR1 GTSNPN and CDR2 SVGIG (reference sequence). V shed 0 bases and J shed 3 bases, with 9 bases lying between them. The CDR3 totals 14 residues. CDR3 DNA sequence: TGTGCCTGGAGTGTACGAAGTGTCAAAAACATTCAGTACTTC. Encoded protein: CAWSVRSVKNIQYF.

V and J are TRBV6-5 and TRBJ2-1; a weak D match, TRBD2 (5 bases). The V end lost 4 bases, the J end lost 7 bases, and 11 bases lay between the germline ends. The CDR3 contains 13 residues. Germline loops: CDR1 MNHEY, CDR2 SVGAGI. The CDR3 region has the DNA TGTGCCAGCAGTTTGGTTAGAGGGAATGAGCAGTTCTTC. This codes for CASSLVRGNEQFF.

This rearrangement joins TRBV11-2 to TRBJ2-1, with 11 bases fitting TRBD1. CDR1 and CDR2 from the germline V gene are SGHAT and FQNNGV. CDR3 length equals 17 residues. The V segment lost 0 bases and the J segment 7 bases; nucleotides outside the gene matches: 8. The CDR3 here is CASSLDPLDRGRNEQFF. The CDR3 nucleotides are TGTGCCAGCAGCTTAGATCCCCTGGACAGGGGGCGAAATGAGCAGTTCTTC.

The chain has TRBV29-1 and TRBJ2-2, with D hard to call. Germline lookup yields CDR1 SQVTM and CDR2 ANQGSEA. Trimming shortened V by 6 bases and J by 1 base, and 15 bases separated the two germline ends. The CDR3 spans 15 residues. The CDR3 protein is CSVQPWTENTGELFF. The CDR3 DNA follows: TGCAGCGTCCAGCCCTGGACGGAGAACACCGGGGAGCTGTTTTTT.

The chain employs TRBV6-5 and TRBJ2-2; D gene ambiguous. The CDR3 is 13 residues long. V lost 0 bases to trimming and J lost 5 bases, with 4 bases between them. Germline V lookup: CDR1 MNHEY, CDR2 SVGAGI. DNA for the CDR3: TGTGCCAGCAGTTACTCGCTTACCGGGGAGCTGTTTTTT. It yields the protein CASSYSLTGELFF.

This rearrangement joins TRBV18 to TRBJ2-1; 14 bases are shared with TRBD2. Germline V lookup: CDR1 KGHSH, CDR2 LQKENI. CDR3 size: 17 residues. With V trimmed by 0 bases and J by 4 bases, 2 bases remained unmatched. The CDR3 loop is CASSPPGLAGAYNEQFF. The CDR3 DNA sequence: TGTGCCAGCTCACCACCGGGACTAGCGGGAGCGTACAATGAGCAGTTCTTC.

CDR3 bases: TGTGCCAGCAGCCGCTTGACAGGGAACACCGGGGAGCTGTTTTTT. It encodes CASSRLTGNTGELFF. The V gene is TRBV9, the J gene TRBJ2-2, with D tentatively TRBD1 (6 bases). There are 15 residues in the CDR3. Germline V gives CDR1 SGDLS, CDR2 YYNGEE. Trimming removed 4 bases from V and 1 base from J, with 11 bases in between. The full variable domain, in which reference TRBV9 and TRBJ2-2 provide the parts outside the CDR3, is DSGVTQTPKHLITATGQRVTLRCSPRSGDLSVYWYQQSLDQGLQFLIQYYNGEERAKGNILERFSAQQFPDLHSELNLSSLELGDSALYFCASSRLTGNTGELFFGEGSRLTVL.

CDR3 DNA sequence: TGTGCCAGCAGCTTGTCGAGGGCGGGAGATACGCAGTATTTT. Protein: CASSLSRAGDTQYF. This chain connects TRBV5-4 to TRBJ2-3, with a weak D call TRBD2 (5 bases). CDR1 is SGHNT and CDR2 is YYREEE in the germline V gene (reference sequence). V was trimmed by 1 base and J by 5 bases, leaving 11 bases between them. The CDR3 runs to 14 residues. Based on the CDR3 plus reference TRBV5-4 and TRBJ2-3, the full variable domain is ETGVTQSPTHLIKTRGQQVTLRCSSQSGHNTVSWYQQALGQGPQFIFQYYREEENGRGNFPPRFSGLQFPNYSSELNVNALELDDSALYLCASSLSRAGDTQYFGPGTRLTVL.

Only one count was recorded for this clone. The V call is TRBV7-8, the J call TRBJ1-2; D not certain. Germline V gene sequence: CDR1 SGHVS, CDR2 FQNEAQ. The CDR3 totals 14 residues. V lost 5 bases to trimming and J lost 2 bases, with 12 bases between them. The DNA for the CDR3 is TGTGCCAGCAGCCCTGTTGAATGGAACTATGGCTACACCTTC. It yields the protein CASSPVEWNYGYTF. Looking up the rest from reference TRBV7-8 and TRBJ1-2 gives the full variable domain: GAGVSQSPRYKVAKRGQDVALRCDPISGHVSLFWYQQALGQGPEFLTYFQNEAQLDKSGLPSDRFFAERPEGSVSTLKIQRTQQEDSAVYLCASSPVEWNYGYTFGSGTRLTVV.

This chain uses TRBV7-2 with TRBJ1-1, with D possibly being TRBD1 (6 bases). This CDR3 is built from 15 residues. The germline V gene has CDR1 SGHTA and CDR2 FQGNSA. Trimming took 1 base from V and 5 from J, leaving 14 bases between them. DNA for the CDR3: TGTGCCAGCAGCTTAGAGGGCAGGGGAGTAACTGAAGCTTTCTTT. Translation gives CASSLEGRGVTEAFF.

The rearrangement uses TRBV10-1 and TRBJ2-3; D is undetermined. The CDR3 covers 14 residues. Germline V gene lookup returns CDR1 WNHNN and CDR2 SYGVQD (reference sequence). V lost 5 bases to trimming and J lost 2 bases, with 11 bases between them. The CDR3 DNA reads TGCGCCAGCAGTAATGCCCTGTTCACAGATACGCAGTATTTT. It is translated as CASSNALFTDTQYF.

The chain links TRBV7-2 to TRBJ1-4; 7 bases fit TRBD1. CDR1 is SGHTA and CDR2 is FQGNSA in the germline V gene. V was clipped by 5 bases and J by 7 bases; unmatched bases: 7. CDR3 size: 14 residues. The CDR3 sequence is CASSLTGRPEKLFF. The CDR3 DNA reads TGTGCCAGCAGCCTGACAGGGCGCCCTGAAAAACTGTTTTTT.

Only a few counts were recorded for this clone. The rearrangement links TRBV5-1 to TRBJ1-4; D possibly corresponds to TRBD1 (5 bases). With 2 bases removed from V and 3 bases from J, the gap between germline ends came to 11 bases. The germline V gene encodes CDR1 SGHRS and CDR2 YFSETQ. This CDR3 is built from 15 residues. The CDR3 DNA is TGCGCCAGCAGCTTAGGGGACGGCCCTAATGAAAAACTGTTTTTT. This gives the protein CASSLGDGPNEKLFF.

The rearrangement uses TRBV30 and TRBJ1-1, with 9 positions matching TRBD1. The germline V gene encodes CDR1 GTSNPN and CDR2 SVGIG (reference sequence). The CDR3 loop spans 15 amino acids. With 4 bases clipped from V and 6 bases from J, the junction kept 12 bases outside the gene matches. In DNA form, the CDR3 reads TGTGCCTGGACCCCGCGGTCGACAGGGGGGGCTGAAGCTTTCTTT. This encodes CAWTPRSTGGAEAFF.

J is TRBJ2-1 and V is TRBV5-4; D may be TRBD2 (6 bases). Looked up from germline, CDR1 is SGHNT and CDR2 is YYREEE (reference sequence). This CDR3 region has 15 residues. Trimming removed 1 base at V and 7 bases at J, with 15 bases between. The CDR3 spells CASSLPTLAGNEQFF. The CDR3 coding sequence is TGTGCCAGCAGCTTGCCGACTCTCGCGGGGAATGAGCAGTTCTTC.